The TCR beta chain described here comes from a study of blood T cell repertoires in COVID-19 (dated by TCRdb to between 2020 and 2021). Context from the whole study: Samples covering the acute and convalescent phases of COVID-19 were provided by collaborators in the United States, Italy and Spain. A freely available public database, intended as a resource for researchers studying the immune response to SARS-CoV-2, is where the repertoires were released. Samples came from the ongoing ImmuneRACE study (first 160 participants) plus 1,254 subjects from 6 global collaborators. Subjects who had been exposed to COVID-19, were actively infected with it, or had recovered from it provided the deeply sampled blood TCRbeta repertoires that made up the dataset. HLA class I and class II types, where available, came from metadata supplied by the sample provider rather than from assay-based typing. The sample metadata nearly always contained a de-identified subject ID, COVID-19 status, age in years and sex. The prospective study material was composed of cDNA or gDNA derived from T cells, B-cell-depleted T cells, or PBMCs. Points the paper makes about the study in general: How much clinical and demographic metadata was included differed by source and by participant, and the metadata was provided uncurated.

Samples from volunteer blood donors who had recovered from COVID-19 were contributed by a second Seattle source. Each collaborating institution followed its own protocols to collect whole blood in K2EDTA tubes. Collaborator samples were shipped for TCRbeta analysis as frozen whole blood, isolated PBMCs, or DNA extracted from either sample type. There are 13 amino acids in the CDR3, from cysteine to phenylalanine inclusive. The retained sequence is limited to the CDR3, 39 bases, with the frame set at the first base. CDR1 and CDR2, per the germline V gene, are SGHNT and YENEEA. V is clipped by 6 bases and J by 3 bases, and the sequence between their germline boundaries is 9 bases long. The immunoSEQ Assay, a bias-controlled multiplex PCR, was used to amplify TCRbeta CDR3 regions from genomic DNA. Regarding the original processing steps: The number of nucleated cells in each sample was estimated from the amplification of reference gene primers within the assay. To quantify the absolute abundance of each unique TCRbeta CDR3 rearrangement, sequence reads were collapsed and filtered. For each sample, productive Simpson clonality was calculated as the square root of Simpson's diversity index across productive rearrangements. The table was pulled from immuneACCESS by TCRdb, which kept in-frame rearrangements only. Such tables lose some clones; where checked, under half of the loss comes from unresolved V genes, and the rest has no known cause. From that table come the V and J calls and clone size; the DNA was used to work out D and trimming. The sample table lists approximately 250,000 clones, roughly 84% of them with a count of one. Together, the top ten hold more than 1.5% of the sample.

About this clone itself: Its antigen target is currently unknown. Base-call qualities are not available, and no considerably larger clone is one nucleotide away.

The sequence came from a woman aged 40 to 50 who had recovered from COVID-19. The source material was peripheral blood. The rearranged chain carries TRBV11-3 and TRBJ2-1, with the D gene not confidently named. The bases are TGTGCCAGCAGTCGAGATGACTACAATGAGCAGTTCTTC. This encodes CASSRDDYNEQFF.